One T cell receptor (beta chain) is described in this entry. This entry is derived from a study of blood T cell repertoires in COVID-19. About the study: Samples came from the United States, Italy and Spain, spanning acute and convalescent COVID-19. In each case, the material was cDNA or gDNA derived from T cells, B-cell-depleted T cells, or PBMCs.

Per the original methods: Estimation of nucleated cell counts relied on the amplification of reference gene primers. The method was immunoSEQ multiplex PCR; TCRdb's version includes in-frame clones alone and lacks a portion of them. From that table come the V and J calls and clone size; the DNA was used to work out D and trimming. In the table there are around 250,000 clones, 84% of which are singletons. The CDR3 runs 14 residues. Per germline, CDR1 SGHVS and CDR2 FNYEAQ. V was clipped by 4 bases and J by 7 bases; unmatched bases: 8. The sequenced material came from peripheral blood. This TCR was recovered from a human donor in a cohort sampled during active COVID-19. The rearrangement links TRBV7-6 to TRBJ2-7; 9 bases fit TRBD1. The CDR3 sequence is CASSSGQGRGEQYF. The CDR3 coding sequence is TGTGCCAGCAGCTCGGGACAGGGTCGAGGGGAGCAGTACTTC.